The 17 T cell receptor beta chains below come from one sample, sequenced in a study of T cells in Graves' hyperthyroidism and ophthalmopathy. There were TCR beta CDR3 regions amplified from RNA transcripts. The HTBI primer set served for first-round RT-PCR of the TCR CDR3. TCRdb analysed the multiplex PCR reads with MiXCR anew, one entry per CDR3 protein. The data show 300,000 to 350,000 distinct CDR3 sequences, 21% seen once. Source material: blood. The receptors stem from a woman between 50 and 59 years old with Graves' hyperthyroidism.

This clonotype was recorded at least ten times. The chain uses TRBV28 and TRBJ1-6; D is perhaps TRBD1 (5 bases). Between the trimmed V and J ends, which lost 7 bases and 6 bases, there was a span of 10 bases. Per the germline V gene, CDR1 is MDHEN and CDR2 is SYDVKM. This CDR3 is built from 13 residues. CDR3 sequence reads: CASTGTVNSPLHF. The CDR3 DNA sequence: TGTGCCAGCACCGGGACCGTTAATTCACCCCTCCACTTT. The variable domain in full, with the rest retrieved from reference TRBV28 and TRBJ1-6, is DVKVTQSSRYLVKRTGEKVFLECVQDMDHENMFWYRQDPGLGLRLIYFSYDVKMKEKGDIPEGYSVSREKKERFSLILESASTNQTSMYLCASTGTVNSPLHFGNGTRLTVT.

This clonotype was seen many times. J is TRBJ2-7 and V is TRBV28; D gene ambiguous. Trimming took off 3 bases at V and 6 bases at J, with 18 bases between the two ends. The CDR3 is 15 amino acids. Germline V gene lookup returns CDR1 MDHEN and CDR2 SYDVKM. CDR3 coding DNA: TGTGCCAGCAGTTTGGGTAAAGGGCGTTCGGTCGAGCAGTACTTC. It encodes CASSLGKGRSVEQYF.

This clonotype came up a few times. The V and J genes are TRBV29-1 and TRBJ1-3; D is uncertain. Deletions cut 0 bases from V and 0 bases from J, with 6 bases between. Germline CDR1 SQVTM, CDR2 ANQGSEA. CDR3 length equals 14 residues. CDR3 nucleotide sequence: TGCAGCGTTGAAGACTGGGACTCTGGAAACACCATATATTTT. Its translation is CSVEDWDSGNTIYF.

This clonotype was recorded at least ten times. A read error may produce the germline difference seen at one junction end. J is TRBJ2-7 and V is TRBV20-1; 10 bases agree with TRBD2. Germline V lookup: CDR1 DFQATT, CDR2 SNEGSKA (reference sequence). The CDR3 sequence is 13 residues long. CDR3: CSARAGGKYEQYF. CDR3 coding DNA: TGCAGTGCCAGAGCGGGAGGGAAATACGAGCAGTACTTC.

V usage is TRBV18 and J usage is TRBJ1-2; no clear D gene. This CDR3 is built from 15 residues. CDR1 and CDR2 from the germline V gene are KGHSH and LQKENI. The ends were cut back, 3 bases at V and 2 bases at J, with 13 bases in the middle. For the CDR3, the DNA is TGTGCCAGCTCACCCCAATCCGGGTTCAACTATGGCTACACCTTC. Encoded protein: CASSPQSGFNYGYTF.

This clonotype has at least ten counts. This chain connects TRBV12-3 or TRBV12-4 to TRBJ2-1; 9 nucleotides match TRBD1. The CDR3 is 15 amino acids. J gave up 6 bases and V 7 bases, and 10 bases lay outside the gene matches. CDR3 loop: CASTPGTGPPNEQFF. In DNA form, the CDR3 reads TGTGCCAGCACCCCTGGGACAGGGCCCCCCAATGAGCAGTTCTTC.

The CDR3 is CASPPGQGRTYEQYF. The CDR3 DNA reads TGTGCCAGCCCCCCGGGACAGGGTCGTACCTACGAGCAGTACTTC. V usage is TRBV7-9 and J usage is TRBJ2-7, with 9 nucleotides matching TRBD1. This CDR3 is 15 amino acids long. V was clipped by 8 bases and J by 2 bases; unmatched bases: 10. Germline lookup yields CDR1 SEHNR and CDR2 FQNEAQ (reference sequence).

The chain has TRBV4-1 and TRBJ1-1; 9 nucleotides align to TRBD1. V lost 3 bases, J lost 5 bases, and 4 bases stayed unmatched. CDR3 size: 14 residues. CDR1 is MGHRA, CDR2 YSYEKL, per germline. The CDR3: CASSHRTGDTEAFF. Here the CDR3 DNA reads TGCGCCAGCAGCCATCGGACAGGGGATACTGAAGCTTTCTTT.

This clonotype turned up a few times. This chain joins TRBV5-1 and TRBJ2-7; D may be TRBD1 (6 bases). V lost 4 bases and J 3 bases, leaving 14 bases between the germline ends. The germline gives CDR1 SGHRS, CDR2 YFSETQ. The CDR3 has 14 residues. The CDR3 DNA is TGCGCCAGCAGCAGGATCGAACAGGGCTACGAGCAGTACTTC. Its translation: CASSRIEQGYEQYF.

The chain joins TRBV5-1 to TRBJ2-3, with 10 nucleotides matching TRBD1. Germline loops: CDR1 SGHRS, CDR2 YFSETQ. The CDR3 length is 16 residues. The ends lost 5 bases at V and 5 bases at J; junction bases unmatched: 11. CDR3 bases: TGCGCCAGCAGTACAGTTCGACAGGGGGCAGGAGATACGCAGTATTTT. Its protein is CASSTVRQGAGDTQYF.

This clonotype appeared many times. The V call is TRBV7-8, the J call TRBJ2-3; D not resolved. V lost 0 bases, J lost 2 bases, and 12 bases lay in between. CDR3 size: 16 residues. CDR1 is SGHVS and CDR2 is FQNEAQ in the germline V gene. CDR3 bases: TGTGCCAGCAGCTTAGCCCAACTACCTTACACAGATACGCAGTATTTT. As protein: CASSLAQLPYTDTQYF.

This clonotype was seen repeatedly, ten times or more. The rearrangement links TRBV10-3 to TRBJ2-1, with 7 nucleotides matching TRBD2. The V and J ends lost 6 bases and 7 bases, in that order; junction bases with no gene match: 12. In germline, CDR1 is ENHRY, CDR2 SYGVKD. This CDR3 has 15 residues. The DNA for the CDR3 is TGTGCCATCAGCGATACTAGCGCCCCTGATAATGAGCAGTTCTTC. Its translation is CAISDTSAPDNEQFF.

The chain couples TRBV5-1 to TRBJ2-1; D remains unclear. The CDR3 sequence is 13 residues long. Germline V lookup: CDR1 SGHRS, CDR2 YFSETQ. The V and J ends lost 4 bases and 6 bases respectively, with 11 bases between them. The CDR3 loop reads CASSPTLSNEQFF. DNA for the CDR3: TGCGCCAGCAGCCCAACCCTTTCCAATGAGCAGTTCTTC.

In the case of this clonotype: Possible read error: a much larger clone is one base away. The chain employs TRBV27 and TRBJ2-1; a possible D gene is TRBD1 (5 bases). The CDR3 length is 14 residues. V lost 2 bases and J lost 6, with 11 bases in between. CDR1 MNHEY and CDR2 SMNVEV come from the germline V gene (reference sequence). CDR3 amino acids: CASSLIGQPNEQFF. DNA for the CDR3: TGTGCCAGCAGTTTAATCGGACAACCCAATGAGCAGTTCTTC.

This clonotype appeared many times. The V and J genes are TRBV20-1 and TRBJ2-4; 11 bases map to TRBD1. V lost 5 bases to trimming and J lost 4 bases; unmatched junction nucleotides: 7. Germline CDR1 DFQATT, CDR2 SNEGSKA (reference sequence). This CDR3 comprises 15 residues. The CDR3 spells CSAARTGGVKNIQYF. CDR3 in DNA: TGCAGTGCTGCACGGACAGGGGGCGTGAAAAACATTCAGTACTTC.

This clonotype was seen at least ten times. V is TRBV18 and J is TRBJ1-4; a possible D gene is TRBD1 (6 bases). The germline V gene has CDR1 KGHSH and CDR2 LQKENI. The CDR3 has 14 amino acids. With 3 bases removed from V and 5 bases from J, the gap between germline ends came to 10 bases. CDR3 in DNA: TGTGCCAGCTCACCCCAACAGGGAAATGAAAAACTGTTTTTT. It encodes CASSPQQGNEKLFF.

This chain connects TRBV19 to TRBJ1-5, with TRBD1 identical over 8 bases. V lost 6 bases and J lost 1; bases outside the gene matches: 5. CDR3 length: 15 amino acids. Germline V gene sequence: CDR1 LNHDA, CDR2 SQIVND (reference sequence). The CDR3 bases are TGTGCCAGTAGAACTGACAGGGGCAGCAATCAGCCCCAGCATTTT. This encodes CASRTDRGSNQPQHF. Complete variable domain (other parts from reference TRBV19 and TRBJ1-5): DGGITQSPKYLFRKEGQNVTLSCEQNLNHDAMYWYRQDPGQGLRLIYYSQIVNDFQKGDIAEGYSVSREKKESFPLTVTSAQKNPTAFYLCASRTDRGSNQPQHFGDGTRLSIL.